This TCR beta chain was sequenced in a study of blood T cell repertoires in COVID-19 (dated by TCRdb to 2020 to 2021). For the study in its entirety: Samples from collaborators originated in the United States, Italy and Spain and spanned both the acute and convalescent phases of COVID-19. The material from the prospective study consisted of cDNA or gDNA derived from T cells, B-cell-depleted T cells, or PBMCs. Deeply sampled blood TCRbeta repertoires from subjects exposed to, actively infected with, or recovered from COVID-19 were included in the dataset. The repertoires were released in a freely available public database intended as a resource for research on the immune response to SARS-CoV-2. Samples came from the ongoing ImmuneRACE study (first 160 participants) plus 1,254 subjects from 6 global collaborators. The sample metadata nearly always contained a de-identified subject ID, COVID-19 status, age in years and sex. HLA class I and class II types, where available, came from metadata supplied by the sample provider rather than from assay-based typing.

This clone was picked up one time. Its antigen remains unidentified. Qualities for individual bases were not recorded, and no much larger clone is one base off. V is clipped by 2 bases and J by 5 bases, and the sequence between their germline boundaries is 7 bases long. CDR1 and CDR2 are drawn from the germline V gene: MNHNS, SASEGT. Spanning cysteine to phenylalanine, the CDR3 consists of 13 amino acids. The read is trimmed to its CDR3 DNA, 39 bases read in frame from base 1. TCRbeta CDR3 regions were amplified from genomic DNA by means of the immunoSEQ Assay, a bias-controlled multiplex PCR. The paper's processing steps were these. The number of nucleated cells in each sample was estimated from the amplification of reference gene primers within the assay. To quantify the absolute abundance of each unique TCRbeta CDR3 rearrangement, sequence reads were collapsed and filtered. For each sample, productive Simpson clonality was calculated as the square root of Simpson's diversity index across productive rearrangements. The table comes from immuneACCESS by way of TCRdb, which keeps in-frame sequences with V and J called. Part of the clones is missing from these tables; in studies checked, under half for an unresolved V gene and the rest for unknown reasons. V, J and clone size were drawn from that table, and D and trimming were deduced from the DNA. In all, the sample holds about 190,000 clones, and around 80% of those were seen once. The ten largest clonotypes hold 2.5% to 3.5% of the sample.

The collaborating institutions used their own protocols to collect whole blood in K2EDTA tubes. For TCRbeta analysis, collaborator samples were shipped as frozen whole blood, as isolated PBMCs, or as DNA extracted from either sample type. The research as a whole found: How much clinical and demographic metadata was included differed by source and by participant, and the metadata was provided uncurated.

The TCR comes from a woman aged 80 or over with active or convalescent COVID-19. Sequencing was carried out using peripheral blood. The chain joins TRBV6-1 to TRBJ1-5; the D gene identity is not certain. CDR3 sequence: CASSESVYQPQHF. The DNA sequence reads TGTGCCAGCAGTGAATCTGTATATCAGCCCCAGCATTTT.